This section outlines one T cell receptor beta chain sequence together with its context. Its antigen remains unknown. TCRdb re-called the reads with MiXCR, one entry per CDR3 protein. The table lists 150,000 to 200,000 distinct CDR3 sequences, 28% of them singletons, with around 29% in the top ten. The data belong to a study of T cell repertoires in cytomegalovirus infection. Overall study context: Signatures in public TCR beta sequences pointed to both CMV infection and matching HLA type. Points from the study as a whole: In two of eight donors, the top clonotype was HLA-C-restricted CMV-specific.

CDR3 length: 12 residues. Germline-derived CDR1 and CDR2 are LNHDA and SQIVND (reference sequence). Trimming shortened V by 5 bases and J by 5 bases, and 9 bases separated the two germline ends. The sample taken for sequencing was PBMCs. The chain uses TRBV19 and TRBJ1-1; D unclear. The source of this sequence is a human donor in good health (CMV status not recorded). Some clones in this sample may be carry-over from other donors' samples. The CDR3 loop is CASSLPLTEAFF. The CDR3 DNA reads as TGTGCCAGTAGTCTGCCATTGACTGAAGCTTTCTTT.